These 7 T cell receptor beta chains originate from one sample sequenced in a study of blood T cell repertoires in COVID-19. Produced via immunoSEQ multiplex PCR; TCRdb's table is partial and in-frame only. This sample yields more than 95,000 clones, of which almost 80% are seen a single time; roughly 25% belongs to the top ten. Sequences were obtained from peripheral blood. These receptors all come from a human donor in a cohort sampled during active COVID-19.

In its sample, this clone was seen a few times. The same CDR3 arises from other DNA sequences in this sample as well. The chain couples TRBV20-1 to TRBJ1-1; perhaps TRBD1 as D (5 bases). The CDR3 is 12 amino acids. Trimming shortened V by 3 bases and J by 3 bases, and 8 bases separated the two germline ends. CDR1 is DFQATT and CDR2 is SNEGSKA in the germline V gene (reference sequence). The CDR3 here is CSASGGDTEAFF. The CDR3 DNA is TGCAGTGCTAGTGGGGGAGACACTGAAGCTTTCTTT.

The chain recombines TRBV15 with TRBJ2-5, with 7 bases matching TRBD2. CDR1 LNHNV and CDR2 YYDKDF come from the germline V gene (reference sequence). J was trimmed by 2 bases and V by 4 bases; bases with no gene match: 7. The CDR3 is 15 amino acids. CDR3 amino acids: CATSTRDGGQETQYF. The CDR3 DNA follows: TGTGCCACCAGCACCCGGGACGGGGGGCAAGAGACCCAGTACTTC. Drawing the rest from reference TRBV15 and TRBJ2-5, the complete variable domain is DAMVIQNPRYQVTQFGKPVTLSCSQTLNHNVMYWYQQKSSQAPKLLFHYYDKDFNNEADTPDNFQSRRPNTSFCFLDIRSPGLGDTAMYLCATSTRDGGQETQYFGPGTRLLVL.

The V gene is TRBV27, the J gene TRBJ2-1, with 7 bases lining up with TRBD2. Germline trimming cut 7 bases from V and 1 base from J; bases unmatched to any gene: 7. CDR3 length equals 15 residues. Germline CDR1 and CDR2: MNHEY and SMNVEV (reference sequence). The CDR3 reads CASNSRGVSYNEQFF. CDR3 nucleotide sequence: TGTGCCAGCAATTCCCGGGGGGTTTCCTACAATGAGCAGTTCTTC.

The rearrangement uses TRBV28 and TRBJ2-7, with D hard to call. CDR3 length: 13 amino acids. Trimming removed 6 bases at V and 10 bases at J, with 19 bases between. CDR1 is MDHEN and CDR2 is SYDVKM in the germline V gene. CDR3 sequence: CASSLSVKVSQYF. DNA of the CDR3: TGTGCCAGCAGCCTTTCGGTAAAAGTATCTCAGTACTTC.

CDR3 loop: CASSLAVTDTQYF. CDR3 bases: TGTGCCAGCAGCTTAGCCGTGACAGATACGCAGTATTTT. The chain links TRBV7-9 to TRBJ2-3; D call uncertain. Germline assignment: CDR1 SEHNR and CDR2 FQNEAQ (reference sequence). V dropped 0 bases and J dropped 3 bases, with 4 bases sitting between them. The CDR3 is 13 residues long.

This clone was counted a few times. The rearrangement joins TRBV7-2 to TRBJ2-7; TRBD2 matches at 16 bases. The length of the CDR3 is 17 residues. The V gene end was trimmed by 5 bases and the J gene end by 6 bases; junction bases not matched to a gene: 10. CDR1 and CDR2 (germline): SGHTA, FQGNSA. The CDR3 DNA sequence: TGTGCCAGCAGCCTCGGGACTAGCGGGAGGGTTCGACTCGAGCAGTACTTC. Amino acids: CASSLGTSGRVRLEQYF.

V is TRBV24-1 and J is TRBJ2-7; D perhaps matches TRBD2 (5 bases). CDR1 KGHDR and CDR2 SFDVKD come from the germline V gene. CDR3 length: 15 residues. The V gene lost 2 bases and the J gene lost 1 base, with 11 bases spanning the gap. The CDR3, as DNA: TGTGCCACCAGTGATTCGCGGACGGGATCCTACGAGCAGTACTTC. This codes for CATSDSRTGSYEQYF.